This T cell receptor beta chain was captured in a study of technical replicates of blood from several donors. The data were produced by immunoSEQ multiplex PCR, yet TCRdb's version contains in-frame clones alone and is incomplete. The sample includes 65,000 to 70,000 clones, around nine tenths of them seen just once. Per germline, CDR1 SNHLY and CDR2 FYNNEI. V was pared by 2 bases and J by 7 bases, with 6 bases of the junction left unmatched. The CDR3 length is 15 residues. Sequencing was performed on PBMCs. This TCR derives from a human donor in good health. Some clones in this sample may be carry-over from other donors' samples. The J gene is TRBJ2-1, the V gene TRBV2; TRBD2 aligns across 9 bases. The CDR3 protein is CASSERGRVGNEQFF. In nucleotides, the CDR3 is TGTGCCAGCAGTGAACGCGGGAGGGTTGGTAATGAGCAGTTCTTC.